This T cell receptor (beta chain) was recovered during a study of OX40 agonist ivuxolimab in advanced cancers. Profiled with immunoSEQ multiplex PCR; TCRdb holds only in-frame clones, not every one. The sample shows around 50,000 clones, about 88% of them seen only once. Germline CDR1 is SGHNT and CDR2 is YENEEA. This CDR3 contains 13 residues. V was pared by 5 bases and J by 5 bases, with 3 bases of the junction left unmatched. Only a few counts were recorded for this clone. The chain is built from TRBV11-3 and TRBJ2-1, with 7 bases identical to TRBD1. This TCR was recovered from an adult with an advanced solid tumor such as melanoma, head and neck, liver or kidney cancer. The sample consisted of CD4+ or CD8+ T cells sorted from blood, taken in a trial of the OX40 agonist ivuxolimab. CDR3 DNA sequence: TGTGCCAGCAGCGCCAGGGGGAACAATGAGCAGTTCTTC. This gives the protein CASSARGNNEQFF.